The 16 T cell receptor beta chains in this list originate from one sample, sequenced in a study of siplizumab effects on memory and regulatory T cells. Clones were read by immunoSEQ multiplex PCR, and TCRdb kept only the in-frame ones, dropping some. The sample carries roughly 56,000 clones, roughly 93% recorded once. Material: CD8+ T cells sorted from blood. The receptor source for this set is a human donor in good health.

The sample holds one count of this clone. The chain couples TRBV4-3 to TRBJ2-1; a possible D gene is TRBD2 (5 bases). The V gene lost 8 bases and the J gene lost 10 bases, with 12 bases spanning the gap. The CDR3 totals 11 residues. Germline CDR1 and CDR2: LGHNA and YSLEER. The CDR3 is CASGDWEEQFF. CDR3 DNA: TGCGCCAGCGGAGACTGGGAGGAGCAGTTCTTC.

The chain combines TRBV9 with TRBJ1-1; D is undetermined. Germline V CDR1 and CDR2: SGDLS, YYNGEE. CDR3 length equals 12 residues. Deletions cut 4 bases from V and 2 bases from J, with 6 bases between. Here the CDR3 reads CASSPHNTEAFF. For the CDR3, the DNA is TGTGCCAGCAGCCCTCATAACACTGAAGCTTTCTTT.

V usage is TRBV19 and J usage is TRBJ1-4; 10 bases align to TRBD1. J lost 0 bases, V lost 6 bases, and 7 bases had no gene match. This CDR3 region has 17 residues. Germline lookup yields CDR1 LNHDA and CDR2 SQIVND (reference sequence). The CDR3 DNA follows: TGTGCCAGTAGCGGGACAGGGGTATTTGCAACTAATGAAAAACTGTTTTTT. Protein: CASSGTGVFATNEKLFF.

The V gene is TRBV4-2, the J gene TRBJ2-3; the match to TRBD2 covers 8 bases. This CDR3 spans 17 amino acids. After removal of 0 bases from V and 5 bases from J, the junction contained 10 bases not matched to a gene. CDR1 and CDR2 (germline): LGHNA, YNFKEQ. CDR3 sequence: CASSQDNSGTYRDTQYF. The CDR3 coding sequence is TGTGCCAGCAGCCAAGATAATAGCGGGACATATAGAGATACGCAGTATTTT.

CDR3 nucleotides: TGTGCCAGTAGAACACCCCCTTCCAAAGCGAATGAGCAGTTCTTC. It is translated as CASRTPPSKANEQFF. The chain couples TRBV28 to TRBJ2-1; D not certain. V gave up 9 bases and J gave up 7 bases, with 22 bases separating them. This CDR3 has 15 amino acids. Germline CDR1 MDHEN, CDR2 SYDVKM.

This clone was counted a single time. This sequence joins TRBV7-6 and TRBJ2-3; 7 positions match TRBD1. J was trimmed by 4 bases and V by 4 bases; bases with no gene match: 11. CDR3 length: 16 residues. Germline CDR1 is SGHVS and CDR2 is FNYEAQ. This chain's CDR3 is CASSSEGGQGADTQYF. The CDR3 DNA reads TGTGCCAGCAGCTCCGAAGGAGGCCAGGGGGCAGATACGCAGTATTTT.

This CDR3 is CSVEDGRGGQETQYF. The DNA for the CDR3 is TGCAGCGTTGAAGATGGGCGGGGTGGACAAGAGACCCAGTACTTC. The rearrangement uses TRBV29-1 and TRBJ2-5; D might be TRBD2 (6 bases). CDR1 and CDR2 from the germline V gene are SQVTM and ANQGSEA. V shed 0 bases and J shed 2 bases, with 13 bases lying between them. The CDR3 loop spans 15 amino acids.

This sequence joins TRBV12-5 and TRBJ2-3; TRBD2 agrees at 13 bases. The V segment lost 5 bases and the J segment 6 bases; nucleotides outside the gene matches: 2. The CDR3 is made up of 14 amino acids. Germline V CDR1 and CDR2: LGHNT, FRNRAP. The CDR3: CASGGTSGMDTQYF. For the CDR3, the DNA is TGTGCTAGTGGTGGGACTAGCGGGATGGATACGCAGTATTTT. The full variable domain, its missing parts supplied by reference TRBV12-5 and TRBJ2-3, is DARVTQTPRHKVTEMGQEVTMRCQPILGHNTVFWYRQTMMQGLELLAYFRNRAPLDDSGMPKDRFSAEMPDATLATLKIQPSEPRDSAVYFCASGGTSGMDTQYFGPGTRLTVL.

The genes are TRBV6-5 and TRBJ2-7; D not certain. The CDR3 sequence is 13 residues long. The ends were cut back, 5 bases at V and 2 bases at J, with 10 bases in the middle. In germline, CDR1 is MNHEY, CDR2 SVGAGI. CDR3 residues: CASSPPGPYEQYF. The CDR3 DNA reads as TGTGCCAGCAGTCCCCCTGGACCCTACGAGCAGTACTTC.

This clone is a singleton in its sample. V is TRBV18 and J is TRBJ2-5; TRBD1 matches 9 bases. The CDR3 covers 16 residues. The V gene end was trimmed by 6 bases and the J gene end by 5 bases; junction bases not matched to a gene: 13. Germline V gene sequence: CDR1 KGHSH, CDR2 LQKENI. CDR3 nucleotides: TGTGCCAGCTCTCCAGTACAGGGGGCGTGGAAGGAGACCCAGTACTTC. Translation gives CASSPVQGAWKETQYF.

The chain is built from TRBV12-5 and TRBJ2-1; D not resolved. This CDR3 contains 14 residues. CDR1 LGHNT and CDR2 FRNRAP come from the germline V gene. Between the trimmed V and J ends, which lost 3 bases and 6 bases, there was a span of 12 bases. In DNA form, the CDR3 reads TGTGCTAGTGGTTTAGGGTTGGGTAGCAATGAGCAGTTCTTC. Protein product: CASGLGLGSNEQFF.

The chain uses TRBV7-9 and TRBJ2-7; 10 bases line up with TRBD1. Germline assignment: CDR1 SEHNR and CDR2 FQNEAQ (reference sequence). The CDR3 length is 14 residues. With V trimmed by 6 bases and J by 2 bases, 4 bases remained unmatched. The CDR3 DNA is TGTGCCAGCAGTAGGGACAGGGGACCCTACGAGCAGTACTTC. The encoded protein is CASSRDRGPYEQYF.

The J gene is TRBJ2-1, the V gene TRBV28, with 8 bases aligning to TRBD2. CDR3 length: 16 residues. V lost 2 bases and J lost 7; bases outside the gene matches: 10. The germline V gene has CDR1 MDHEN and CDR2 SYDVKM. CDR3 region: CASSLGSGGPINEQFF. In DNA form, the CDR3 reads TGTGCCAGCAGTTTAGGGTCGGGAGGGCCTATAAATGAGCAGTTCTTC.

This clone was seen a handful of times. This rearrangement joins TRBV12-5 to TRBJ1-1; D gene ambiguous. Trimming stripped 4 bases from V and 0 bases from J, with 9 bases between. This CDR3 contains 14 residues. Germline V gives CDR1 LGHNT, CDR2 FRNRAP. The CDR3 DNA sequence: TGTGCTAGTGGTTCGCCCGACCTGAACACTGAAGCTTTCTTT. As protein: CASGSPDLNTEAFF.

The chain combines TRBV9 with TRBJ2-1; 7 bases fit TRBD1. The ends lost 4 bases at V and 10 bases at J; junction bases unmatched: 11. CDR1 and CDR2 from the germline V gene are SGDLS and YYNGEE. The CDR3 contains 14 residues. The CDR3 region is CASSPHSTGVEQFF. CDR3 bases: TGTGCCAGCAGCCCTCATAGCACAGGGGTCGAGCAGTTCTTC.

The rearrangement joins TRBV5-4 to TRBJ2-5; maybe TRBD2 (6 bases). Germline CDR1 is SGHNT and CDR2 is YYREEE (reference sequence). This CDR3 contains 16 residues. The V and J ends lost 4 bases and 1 base respectively, with 17 bases between them. Here the CDR3 reads CASSQKVAGGQETQYF. CDR3 nucleotides: TGTGCCAGCAGCCAAAAAGTGGCCGGGGGCCAAGAGACCCAGTACTTC.